This TCR beta chain was recorded in a study of T cell repertoires in cytomegalovirus infection. The study's findings and limits: HLA-C-restricted, CMV-specific TCR beta clonotypes were dominant ex vivo. Individuals carrying CMV plus the relevant HLA were identified by cumulative frequency of public TCR beta families.

TCRdb re-analysed the reads in MiXCR, keeping a single row per CDR3 protein. Here the sample spans around 710,000 distinct CDR3 sequences, roughly 28% being singletons. The length of the CDR3 is 13 residues. V lost 7 bases to trimming and J lost 4 bases; unmatched junction nucleotides: 6. For this clonotype: Its antigen is unidentified.

Sample: cultured CD8+ T cells from PBMCs, taken from culture after CMV antigen stimulation. This chain connects TRBV12-3 or TRBV12-4 to TRBJ1-2, with 7 bases aligning to TRBD1. The receptor was derived from a human donor in good health (CMV status not recorded). Some clones in this sample may be carry-over from other donors' samples. In nucleotides, the CDR3 is TGTGCCAGCACTCGACAGGGTGCCTATGGCTACACCTTC. It encodes CASTRQGAYGYTF.